One and the same sample provided the 26 T cell receptor beta chains below, sequenced in a study of blood T cell repertoires in COVID-19. Generated by immunoSEQ multiplex PCR, the TCRdb table keeps only in-frame clones and is missing some. The sample records roughly 400,000 clones, about 90% being singletons. Sequencing used PBMCs or T cells enriched from blood (not recorded which). These receptors were collected from a man younger than 35 who had recovered from COVID-19.

This clone was found once. J is TRBJ1-1 and V is TRBV29-1, with 11 bases that match TRBD1. This CDR3 is 11 amino acids long. Germline V gene lookup returns CDR1 SQVTM and CDR2 ANQGSEA. Losses at the gene ends were 4 bases for V and 11 bases for J; bases not matched to a gene: 3. CDR3 residues: CSVGTGGRAFF. The CDR3 DNA sequence: TGCAGCGTTGGGACAGGGGGCCGGGCTTTCTTT.

J is TRBJ2-4 and V is TRBV2; 9 bases line up with TRBD1. The CDR3 has 15 amino acids. Germline values: CDR1 SNHLY, CDR2 FYNNEI. J lost 2 bases, V lost 7 bases, and 6 bases had no gene match. CDR3 bases: TGTGCCAGCACTGGGACAGGGCTTTCCAAAAACATTCAGTACTTC. The encoded protein is CASTGTGLSKNIQYF. Together with reference TRBV2 and TRBJ2-4, the CDR3 gives the full variable domain: EPEVTQTPSHQVTQMGQEVILRCVPISNHLYFYWYRQILGQKVEFLVSFYNNEISEKSEIFDDQFSVERPDGSNFTLKIRSTKLEDSAMYFCASTGTGLSKNIQYFGAGTRLSVL.

The V gene is TRBV28, the J gene TRBJ2-1, with TRBD2 matching 8 bases. The CDR3 length is 17 residues. CDR1 and CDR2 (germline): MDHEN, SYDVKM. The V gene end was trimmed by 7 bases and the J gene end by 3 bases; junction bases not matched to a gene: 14. CDR3: CASNSNVAGGVYNEQFF. CDR3 sequence (DNA): TGTGCCAGCAATTCAAATGTTGCGGGAGGCGTCTACAATGAGCAGTTCTTC.

This chain joins TRBV19 and TRBJ1-5, with 8 bases fitting TRBD1. The CDR3 runs to 17 residues. The V gene end was trimmed by 1 base and the J gene end by 5 bases; junction bases not matched to a gene: 10. Germline V gives CDR1 LNHDA, CDR2 SQIVND (reference sequence). CDR3 protein: CASSIGLADRGDQPQHF. In DNA, the CDR3 is TGTGCCAGTAGTATAGGGCTAGCCGACAGGGGCGATCAGCCCCAGCATTTT.

The chain is built from TRBV24-1 and TRBJ2-1; tentatively, D is TRBD2 (6 bases). Trimming took off 1 base at V and 12 bases at J, with 12 bases between the two ends. The CDR3 is made up of 13 amino acids. The germline V gene encodes CDR1 KGHDR and CDR2 SFDVKD. The CDR3 here is CATSDLGLARQFF. The CDR3 DNA reads TGTGCCACCAGTGATTTAGGGCTAGCGCGGCAGTTCTTC.

This clone was seen only once. The gene calls are TRBV15 and TRBJ2-1; D is perhaps TRBD1 (6 bases). The CDR3 totals 17 residues. CDR1 is LNHNV and CDR2 is YYDKDF in the germline V gene (reference sequence). V was clipped by 2 bases and J by 4 bases, with 18 bases between them. Here the CDR3 reads CATSRPTTGLLYNEQFF. CDR3 coding DNA: TGTGCCACCAGCAGACCCACGACAGGTCTCCTTTACAATGAGCAGTTCTTC. Combining the CDR3 with reference TRBV15 and TRBJ2-1 gives the whole variable domain DAMVIQNPRYQVTQFGKPVTLSCSQTLNHNVMYWYQQKSSQAPKLLFHYYDKDFNNEADTPDNFQSRRPNTSFCFLDIRSPGLGDTAMYLCATSRPTTGLLYNEQFFGPGTRLTVL.

The CDR3 is CAISEPGLAGLAYEQYF. The CDR3 region has the DNA TGTGCCATCAGTGAGCCCGGACTAGCGGGATTAGCCTACGAGCAGTACTTC. V and J are TRBV10-3 and TRBJ2-7, with 12 bases identical to TRBD2. This CDR3 spans 17 amino acids. CDR1 and CDR2 from the germline V gene are ENHRY and SYGVKD. V dropped 2 bases and J dropped 2; count of bases not matched to a gene: 7.

The chain recombines TRBV12-3 or TRBV12-4 with TRBJ1-2; 7 bases agree with TRBD1. Trimming cost V 7 bases and J 4 bases; bases outside gene matches: 6. This CDR3 region has 13 residues. The CDR3 loop is CASTPTGAYGYTF. The CDR3 DNA is TGTGCCAGCACCCCCACAGGGGCCTATGGCTACACCTTC.

The gene calls are TRBV29-1 and TRBJ2-1, with D maybe TRBD1 (5 bases). This CDR3 spans 16 amino acids. V shed 0 bases and J shed 2 bases, with 14 bases lying between them. Germline loops: CDR1 SQVTM, CDR2 ANQGSEA. CDR3 sequence reads: CSVEDDDRDPYNEQFF. CDR3 bases: TGCAGCGTTGAAGATGACGACAGAGACCCCTACAATGAGCAGTTCTTC.

The V call is TRBV19, the J call TRBJ2-3; unclear D gene. The germline gives CDR1 LNHDA, CDR2 SQIVND (reference sequence). There are 13 residues in the CDR3. V lost 5 bases, J lost 3 bases, and 9 bases lay in between. This CDR3 is CASSPSGTDTQYF. CDR3 DNA sequence: TGTGCCAGTAGTCCCTCCGGGACAGATACGCAGTATTTT.

The V gene is TRBV10-3, the J gene TRBJ1-2; D not resolved. V lost 4 bases to trimming and J lost 6 bases, with 12 bases between them. The CDR3 consists of 13 residues. The germline V gene has CDR1 ENHRY and CDR2 SYGVKD. CDR3 residues: CAISGQIIHGYTF. CDR3 sequence (DNA): TGTGCCATCAGTGGGCAAATAATACATGGCTACACCTTC.

V gene TRBV5-4 combines with J gene TRBJ1-2; the match to TRBD1 covers 8 bases. This CDR3 is 14 amino acids long. V lost 7 bases and J lost 1; bases outside the gene matches: 6. The germline gives CDR1 SGHNT, CDR2 YYREEE (reference sequence). CDR3 amino acids: CASRRDRNNYGYTF. The CDR3 nucleotides read TGTGCCAGCCGCCGGGACAGGAATAACTATGGCTACACCTTC.

This chain uses TRBV28 with TRBJ1-4; D ambiguous. Per germline, CDR1 MDHEN and CDR2 SYDVKM. CDR3 length equals 14 residues. The germline V and J ends were trimmed by 6 bases and 8 bases, with 16 bases remaining between them. The CDR3 nucleotides are TGTGCCAGCAGGGCTAGGCTAGGTTACGAAAAACTGTTTTTT. Residues: CASRARLGYEKLFF.

This clone has just one count. The V gene is TRBV7-2, the J gene TRBJ1-6; D ambiguous. Germline loops: CDR1 SGHTA, CDR2 FQGNSA. This CDR3 spans 16 amino acids. Between the trimmed V and J ends, which lost 5 bases and 7 bases, there was a span of 18 bases. The CDR3 DNA reads as TGTGCCAGCAGCCTCCGGGATTTCTTCTCCAATTCACCCCTCCACTTT. It translates to CASSLRDFFSNSPLHF. The full variable domain, its missing parts supplied by reference TRBV7-2 and TRBJ1-6, is GAGVSQSPSNKVTEKGKDVELRCDPISGHTALYWYRQSLGQGLEFLIYFQGNSAPDKSGLPSDRFSAERTGGSVSTLTIQRTQQEDSAVYLCASSLRDFFSNSPLHFGNGTRLTVT.

The rearrangement links TRBV30 to TRBJ1-5, with D unclear. This CDR3 has 14 amino acids. Germline values: CDR1 GTSNPN, CDR2 SVGIG (reference sequence). The ends were cut back, 3 bases at V and 0 bases at J, with 9 bases in the middle. CDR3 in DNA: TGTGCCTGGAGCGGGGATTATAGCAATCAGCCCCAGCATTTT. Translated, it gives CAWSGDYSNQPQHF.

Remarks on this clone: At one end, the junction sequence differs from germline, possibly due to a read error. The chain employs TRBV18 and TRBJ1-5, with TRBD1 as a possible D gene (5 bases). Per germline, CDR1 KGHSH and CDR2 LQKENI. There are 13 residues in the CDR3. The CDR3 bases are TGTGCCAGCTTACCAACCTCAGGGCAGCCCCAGCATTTT. It translates to CASLPTSGQPQHF.

This CDR3 reads CASSPRQGSSYNSPLHF. Here the CDR3 DNA reads TGTGCCAGCAGCCCACGACAGGGAAGCTCCTATAATTCACCCCTCCACTTT. This chain uses TRBV2 with TRBJ1-6; TRBD1 matches 7 bases. The germline gives CDR1 SNHLY, CDR2 FYNNEI. Trimming at V came to 6 bases and at J to 0 bases, leaving 8 bases not matched to a gene. The CDR3 extends over 17 amino acids.

Concerning this clone: The identical CDR3 is also encoded by other nucleotide sequences in the sample. The chain recombines TRBV5-1 with TRBJ2-5, with 8 bases identical to TRBD2. Germline CDR1 and CDR2: SGHRS and YFSETQ. The V and J ends lost 4 bases and 1 base, in that order; junction bases with no gene match: 3. This CDR3 is built from 14 residues. The CDR3 nucleotides read TGCGCCAGCAGCACAGGGACTAGCCAAGAGACCCAGTACTTC. This translates into CASSTGTSQETQYF.

Of note for this clone: This CDR3 is also generated by other DNA sequences in the sample. The chain couples TRBV24-1 to TRBJ1-5; D gene ambiguous. The CDR3 runs 12 residues. V dropped 6 bases and J dropped 1 base, with 3 bases sitting between them. Germline V gene sequence: CDR1 KGHDR, CDR2 SFDVKD. The CDR3 protein is CATSLSNQPQHF. CDR3 sequence (DNA): TGTGCCACCAGTCTAAGCAATCAGCCCCAGCATTTT.

The chain uses TRBV2 and TRBJ1-4; 9 bases are shared with TRBD1. Germline assignment: CDR1 SNHLY and CDR2 FYNNEI. The V gene end was trimmed by 6 bases and the J gene end by 4 bases; junction bases not matched to a gene: 3. The CDR3 extends over 14 amino acids. The CDR3 here is CASRGTGLNEKLFF. The CDR3 DNA reads TGTGCCAGCAGAGGGACAGGGCTTAATGAAAAACTGTTTTTT.

This chain uses TRBV3-1 (or the pseudogene TRBV3-2) with TRBJ1-3; 9 nucleotides agree with TRBD1. V shed 6 bases and J 3 bases; nucleotides not matched to a gene: 9. Looked up from germline, CDR1 is LGHDT and CDR2 is YNNKEL (reference sequence). The CDR3 extends over 16 amino acids. CDR3: CASSDTPGQGGNTIYF. CDR3 DNA sequence: TGTGCCAGCAGTGACACACCGGGACAGGGTGGAAACACCATATATTTT.

The chain combines TRBV6-6 with TRBJ1-5; TRBD1 matches 9 bases. With 5 bases clipped from V and 0 bases from J, the junction kept 8 bases outside the gene matches. The CDR3 is made up of 17 amino acids. Germline CDR1 MNHNY, CDR2 SVGAGI (reference sequence). The CDR3 loop is CASSRDREVFSNQPQHF. CDR3 sequence (DNA): TGTGCCAGCAGTCGGGACAGGGAGGTTTTTAGCAATCAGCCCCAGCATTTT.

J is TRBJ1-5 and V is TRBV21-1. TRBV21-1 is marked as a pseudogene. The CDR3 spans 21 residues. CDR3 residues: CASSKQKVYTDSKEANQPQHF. CDR3 sequence (DNA): TGTGCCAGCAGCAAACAAAAGGTATACACCGATAGCAAGGAAGCTAATCAGCCCCAGCATTTT.

The rearrangement joins TRBV12-5 to TRBJ1-5; TRBD1 matches at 9 bases. Germline loops: CDR1 LGHNT, CDR2 FRNRAP. V lost 4 bases to trimming and J lost 3 bases; unmatched junction nucleotides: 4. The length of the CDR3 is 15 residues. CDR3 sequence reads: CASGWGTGFNQPQHF. CDR3 sequence (DNA): TGTGCTAGTGGTTGGGGGACAGGGTTCAATCAGCCCCAGCATTTT.

V and J are TRBV5-1 and TRBJ2-6, with D uncertain. CDR1 is SGHRS and CDR2 is YFSETQ in the germline V gene. V lost 4 bases to trimming and J lost 0 bases, with 14 bases between them. The CDR3 totals 17 residues. CDR3 nucleotide sequence: TGCGCCAGCAGCCCTTTCAGCGATCGCTCTGGGGCCAACGTCCTGACTTTC. Translated, it gives CASSPFSDRSGANVLTF.

The chain employs TRBV14 and TRBJ1-2; D perhaps matches TRBD1 (6 bases). In germline, CDR1 is SGHDN, CDR2 FVKESK. CDR3 length: 14 residues. V lost 3 bases and J 5 bases, leaving 13 bases between the germline ends. The CDR3 DNA reads TGTGCCAGCAGCCACCTACAGGGCGGGTATGGCTACACCTTC. Translated, it gives CASSHLQGGYGYTF. Using reference TRBV14 and TRBJ1-2 for the parts outside the CDR3, the full variable domain is EAGVTQFPSHSVIEKGQTVTLRCDPISGHDNLYWYRRVMGKEIKFLLHFVKESKQDESGMPNNRFLAERTGGTYSTLKVQPAELEDSGVYFCASSHLQGGYGYTFGSGTRLTVV.